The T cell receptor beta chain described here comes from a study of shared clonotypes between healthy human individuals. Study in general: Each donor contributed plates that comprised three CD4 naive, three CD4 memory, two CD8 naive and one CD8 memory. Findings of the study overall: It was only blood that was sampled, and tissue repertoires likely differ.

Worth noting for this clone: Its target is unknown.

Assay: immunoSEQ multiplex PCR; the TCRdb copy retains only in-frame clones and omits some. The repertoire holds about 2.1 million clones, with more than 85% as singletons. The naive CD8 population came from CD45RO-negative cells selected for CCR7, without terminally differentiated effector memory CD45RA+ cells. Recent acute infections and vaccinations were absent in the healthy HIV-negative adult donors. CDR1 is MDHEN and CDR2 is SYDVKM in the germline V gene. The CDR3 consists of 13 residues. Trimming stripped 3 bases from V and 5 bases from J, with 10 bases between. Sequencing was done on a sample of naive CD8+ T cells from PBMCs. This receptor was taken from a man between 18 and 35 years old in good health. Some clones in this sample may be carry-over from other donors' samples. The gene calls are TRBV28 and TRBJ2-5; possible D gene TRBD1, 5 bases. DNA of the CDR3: TGTGCCAGCAGTTTTAGGGGCATCGAGACCCAGTACTTC. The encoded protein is CASSFRGIETQYF. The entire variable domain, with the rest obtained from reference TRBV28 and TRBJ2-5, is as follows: DVKVTQSSRYLVKRTGEKVFLECVQDMDHENMFWYRQDPGLGLRLIYFSYDVKMKEKGDIPEGYSVSREKKERFSLILESASTNQTSMYLCASSFRGIETQYFGPGTRLLVL.